The clone carrying this T cell receptor beta chain was seen many times. The data were taken from a study of tumor-infiltrating lymphocytes in primary liver carcinoma. About the study: Spanning 30 to 69 years of age, the patients were men and women. T1-T3 N0M0 was the stage of the tumors, which were roughly 4.2 to 10 cm across.

Joint extraction of RNA and DNA used roughly 18-34 mg of bulk tissue that was unsorted. Every patient had chronic HBV infection and was treatment-naive. Samples were taken from five separate regions of every tumor. From germline, CDR1 is SGHVS and CDR2 FQNEAQ. Trimming left V 0 bases short and J 5 bases short, with 9 bases between. The CDR3 length is 14 residues. A primer matching the constant region was used to make TCR beta cDNA from approximately 520 ng of total RNA. Three rounds of nested multiplex PCR with slightly modified ARM-PCR produced TCR beta libraries. PCR rounds one and two used TRBV1-TRBV30 forward primers with a C-beta reverse primer for about 9 cycles each. TCRdb called the multiplex PCR reads again in MiXCR, with one record for every CDR3 protein. Found here are 100,000 to 150,000 distinct CDR3 sequences, 64% of them singletons; the top ten hold 8% to 9%.

This rearrangement joins TRBV7-8 to TRBJ2-3; D is uncertain. This clonotype originated in a woman between 55 and 75 years old with primary liver carcinoma and hepatitis B virus infection. The sample was liver tumor tissue from sampling region 3. Subset of the sample: tumor region T3, left-lateral pole. CDR3 in amino acids: CASSLAGDRDTQYF. The CDR3, as DNA: TGTGCCAGCAGCTTAGCCGGCGATCGAGATACGCAGTATTTT.